The clone carrying this T cell receptor (beta chain) showed up just a few times. The data are from a study of blood T cell repertoires in COVID-19. Whole-study context: The United States, Italy and Spain supplied acute and convalescent COVID-19 samples. PBMCs, B-cell-depleted T cells, or T cells were the source of the cDNA or gDNA that made up the material.

This CDR3 is 13 amino acids long. Germline V CDR1 and CDR2: MNHEY, SVGAGI. The V end lost 2 bases, the J end lost 5 bases, and 9 bases lay between the germline ends. In the source study's methods: Scientists estimated how many nucleated cells there were by amplifying reference gene primers. Sequencing used immunoSEQ multiplex PCR; TCRdb keeps in-frame clones, though not all of them. The V and J calls and clone size are taken from that table; D and trimming were inferred from the DNA. This table has roughly 250,000 clones, 79% appearing once. The material sequenced was peripheral blood. The TCR was taken from a woman aged 40 to 50 with active or convalescent COVID-19. The chain couples TRBV6-5 to TRBJ1-1; D is ambiguous. CDR3: CASSYERGTEAFF. The DNA of the CDR3 is TGTGCCAGCAGTTACGAGAGAGGAACTGAAGCTTTCTTT.